The rows below give T cell receptor beta chains drawn from one sample of a study of blood T cell repertoires in COVID-19. Some clones are missing from TCRdb's copy, which holds only in-frame ones; the method was immunoSEQ multiplex PCR. Here the sample spans about 110,000 clones, roughly 82% being singletons. Specimen: peripheral blood. Source of these receptors: a woman aged 60-75 years with acute or convalescent COVID-19. Both conserved end residues are part of each CDR3. D genes are given only for firm matches. Clone size is stated in some rows and not others, as once, few, many or a class when expanded.

J | size | D | V | DNA | CDR3
TRBJ1-5 | once | . | TRBV19 | TGTGCCAGTAGCGCAGGGGAGTGGGTTCAGCCCCAGCATTTT | CASSAGEWVQPQHF
TRBJ1-5 | . | . | TRBV28 | TGTGCCAGCAGTACCGACAGCTACCATCAGCCCCAGCATTTT | CASSTDSYHQPQHF
TRBJ2-1 | . | TRBD1 | TRBV5-8 | TGTGCCAGCAGCCAACGGGACAGGGGCTACAATGAGCAGTTCTTC | CASSQRDRGYNEQFF
TRBJ1-1 | . | . | TRBV5-4 | TGTGCCAGCGGCCGGGGCAGGGGTCAAGACACTGAAGCTTTCTTT | CASGRGRGQDTEAFF
TRBJ2-7 | few | . | TRBV7-2 | TGTGCCAGCAGCGAAGATGCCCTAAGCTCCTACGAGCAGTACTTC | CASSEDALSSYEQYF
TRBJ2-5 | . | TRBD2 | TRBV5-1 | TGCGCCAGCAGCTTGGGGACTAGCGGGGGCCAAGAGACCCAGTACTTC | CASSLGTSGGQETQYF
TRBJ2-3 | once | TRBD2 | TRBV6-4 | TGTGCCAGCAGTGAGGTAATTAGCGGGGGGGCCGGTTGCGAGACAGATACGCAGTATTTT | CASSEVISGGAGCETDTQYF
TRBJ1-5 | . | . | TRBV7-9 | TGTGCCAGCAGCCCCTCAGATAGCAATCAGCCCCAGCATTTT | CASSPSDSNQPQHF
TRBJ2-5 | . | . | TRBV21-1 | TGTGCCAGCAGAATAGAGACCTCAAGACTAGCGGGGGAGGAGACCCAGTACTTC | CASRIETSRLAGEETQYF
TRBJ1-1 | . | . | TRBV3-1/TRBV3-2 | TGTGCCAGCAGCCTACCCCTGGGTGCAGGTGAAGCTTTCTTT | CASSLPLGAGEAFF
TRBJ1-1 | . | TRBD1 | TRBV5-6 | TGTGCCAGCAGTAGACAGGGAATCACGGTCGCTGAAGCTTTCTTT | CASSRQGITVAEAFF
TRBJ1-2 | . | TRBD1 | TRBV7-8 | TGTGCCAGCAGCTTAGGGACAGGACTTCTCTATGGCTACACCTTC | CASSLGTGLLYGYTF
TRBJ2-1 | . | TRBD2 | TRBV27 | TGTGCCAGCAGTTTAAGCGGGGCTTACAATGAGCAGTTCTTC | CASSLSGAYNEQFF
TRBJ2-7 | . | . | TRBV19 | TGTGCCAGTAGTATTGCGTGGTCGGGCGAGCAGTACTTC | CASSIAWSGEQYF
TRBJ2-5 | . | . | TRBV12-5 | TGTGCTAGTGGTTTGGAAGGGCAGGGTCAAGAGACCCAGTACTTC | CASGLEGQGQETQYF
TRBJ2-7 | . | . | TRBV5-4 | TGTGCCAGCAGCTTGGCCCCAGGGTCTTCCTACGAGCAGTACTTC | CASSLAPGSSYEQYF
TRBJ2-1 | . | . | TRBV19 | TGTGCCAGTAGTATTCGCGCTAATTCCAATGAGCAGTTCTTC | CASSIRANSNEQFF
TRBJ2-5 | many | . | TRBV24-1 | TGTGCCACCAGTGGAAATCAATGGGAGGCGGGAGAGACCCAGTACTTC | CATSGNQWEAGETQYF
TRBJ2-1 | . | TRBD2 | TRBV30 | TGTGCCTGGGCGATAGCGGGGGGGTTTACCTACAATGAGCAGTTCTTC | CAWAIAGGFTYNEQFF
TRBJ2-7 | . | . | TRBV7-3 | TGTGCCAGCAGCTTAAACTGGGGGCCTTACGAGCAGTACTTC | CASSLNWGPYEQYF
TRBJ2-2 | . | TRBD2 | TRBV5-4 | TGTGCCAGCAGCTCTGGACTAGCGGGGCCGAACACCGGGGAGCTGTTTTTT | CASSSGLAGPNTGELFF
TRBJ2-3 | . | TRBD2 | TRBV19 | TGTGCCAGTAAGACGGGGGGTGACACAGATACGCAGTATTTT | CASKTGGDTDTQYF
TRBJ2-1 | . | TRBD2 | TRBV9 | TGTGCCAGCAGCGTCACTAGCGGGGGGGTAGGAGAGCAGTTCTTC | CASSVTSGGVGEQFF
TRBJ2-1 | once | TRBD2 | TRBV29-1 | TGCAGCGTGGATAATAGCGGGACCATTGGGTACAATGAGCAGTTCTTC | CSVDNSGTIGYNEQFF
TRBJ1-2 | . | . | TRBV18 | TGTGCCAGCTCACCCGGACAGCTTGAGGGCTACACCTTC | CASSPGQLEGYTF
TRBJ1-1 | few | . | TRBV14 | TGTGCCAGCAGCCCTCCCACAGTCGGCGTTTTGAAGGATGCTTTCTTT | CASSPPTVGVLKDAFF
TRBJ1-2 | few | . | TRBV5-1 | TGCGCCAGCAGCTTGGAGGTTGGAGGGGCGTCCCAGGGCTACACCTTC | CASSLEVGGASQGYTF
TRBJ2-1 | few | . | TRBV29-1 | TGCAGCGTTGAAGGTGAGGTTGACAATGAGCAGTTCTTC | CSVEGEVDNEQFF
TRBJ1-2 | . | . | TRBV5-1 | TGCGCCAGCAGAGCGGGGGGAGATCCTAGGGTCTATGGCTACACCTTC | CASRAGGDPRVYGYTF
TRBJ2-3 | . | TRBD2 | TRBV6-6 | TGTGCCAGCAGTTACTGGGCGGGGGTCAGCACAGATACGCAGTATTTT | CASSYWAGVSTDTQYF